This section outlines one T cell receptor (beta chain) sequence together with its context. Its antigen remains unidentified. These data originate in a study of shared clonotypes between healthy human individuals. Overall study: Three plates each covered CD4 naive and memory; CD8 naive two, CD8 memory one. Study-level points and caveats: The study's rarefaction showed incomplete sorted-subset sequencing despite large depth. Naive subsets usually exceeded memory subsets in estimated richness. Blood was the only sampled material, and tissue repertoires likely differ.

Some clones are missing from TCRdb's copy, which holds only in-frame ones; the method was immunoSEQ multiplex PCR. Of more than 2,000,000 clones in the sample, approximately 95% were seen once. Germline V gene lookup returns CDR1 SGHRS and CDR2 YFSETQ. The CDR3 is 15 amino acids. Trimming cost V 0 bases and J 2 bases; bases outside gene matches: 3. This chain joins TRBV5-1 and TRBJ2-7; 9 nucleotides align to TRBD2. This receptor was obtained from a man younger than 30 in good health. Some clones in this sample may be carry-over from other donors' samples. Specimen: naive CD4+ T cells from PBMCs. Regarding subset: CD45RA+ positively selected. The CDR3 sequence is CASSLGAGGAYEQYF. CDR3 bases: TGCGCCAGCAGCTTGGGAGCGGGAGGTGCCTACGAGCAGTACTTC.